These T cell receptor beta chains were read from a single sample in a study of T cell responses to AZD1222 COVID-19 vaccine. The repertoire was sequenced with immunoSEQ multiplex PCR; TCRdb's copy has only in-frame clones and lacks some. The repertoire includes 150,000 to 200,000 clones, about 94% of them detected once, and 9.2% sits in the top ten. The sample in question was peripheral blood, obtained on day 0 of AZD1222 vaccination. These receptors all stem from an adult in good health. Each CDR3 is given with its conserved first and last residue. Fields, in order: V gene, D gene, J gene, clone size, CDR3 protein, CDR3 DNA. The D gene is left open where the match is weak. Rows give clone size only sometimes, using once, few, many, or a class for an expanded clone.

TRBV28	TRBD1	TRBJ2-7	once	CASSYTGGSYEQYF	TGTGCCAGCAGTTATACAGGGGGATCCTACGAGCAGTACTTC
TRBV13	.	TRBJ1-2	once	CASSHGTDNYGYTF	TGTGCCAGCAGCCATGGGACTGATAACTATGGCTACACCTTC
TRBV5-4	.	TRBJ1-5	.	CASSLGGQLGSNQPQHF	TGTGCCAGCAGCTTGGGAGGACAACTCGGGAGCAATCAGCCCCAGCATTTT
TRBV7-3	TRBD2	TRBJ2-3	.	CASSLLREGVGDTQYF	TGTGCCAGCAGCTTATTGCGGGAGGGCGTTGGAGATACGCAGTATTTT
TRBV10-3	.	TRBJ1-1	.	CAISELPGAFRGNTEAFF	TGTGCCATCAGTGAGTTGCCAGGGGCTTTTAGGGGTAACACTGAAGCTTTCTTT
TRBV19	TRBD2	TRBJ2-4	.	CASSLVGWGGGNIQYF	TGTGCCAGTAGTTTGGTTGGTTGGGGGGGTGGAAACATTCAGTACTTC
TRBV30	.	TRBJ1-5	.	CAWSNRINQPQHF	TGTGCCTGGAGCAACCGAATCAATCAGCCCCAGCATTTT
TRBV12-3/TRBV12-4	.	TRBJ2-1	.	CASSPHRSEQFF	TGTGCCAGCAGCCCCCACAGGAGTGAGCAGTTCTTC
TRBV5-1	TRBD1	TRBJ2-1	.	CASSWTGAYSNEQFF	TGCGCCAGCAGCTGGACAGGGGCCTATTCCAATGAGCAGTTCTTC
TRBV15	.	TRBJ2-7	.	CATSRVRGTYEQYF	TGTGCCACCAGCAGAGTGAGGGGAACCTACGAGCAGTACTTC
TRBV20-1	TRBD2	TRBJ2-7	.	CSASGRGGRSSYEQYF	TGCAGTGCTAGTGGGCGGGGGGGTCGGTCCTCCTACGAGCAGTACTTC
TRBV2	TRBD1	TRBJ1-1	.	CAWYRGKAFF	TGTGCCTGGTACAGGGGCAAAGCTTTCTTT
TRBV3-1/TRBV3-2	TRBD2	TRBJ2-1	.	CASSQIRTSPSIF	TGTGCCAGCAGCCAAATCAGGACTAGCCCTTCGATCTTC
TRBV6-6	TRBD1	TRBJ1-2	.	CASTRSLTGTLNYGYTF	TGTGCCAGCACCCGATCCTTGACAGGGACCCTTAACTATGGCTACACCTTC
TRBV6-5	.	TRBJ1-2	.	CASSYLRVGGYTF	TGTGCCAGCAGTTACTTAAGGGTAGGAGGCTACACCTTC
TRBV11-1	.	TRBJ1-4	.	CASSLGPGNEKLFF	TGTGCCAGCAGCTTAGGACCGGGGAATGAAAAACTGTTTTTT
TRBV6-5	.	TRBJ2-7	.	CASSLFTRDYEQYF	TGTGCCAGCAGCCTCTTTACGAGGGATTACGAGCAGTACTTC
TRBV19	TRBD2	TRBJ2-1	.	CASSIQALAGRESAKQFF	TGTGCCAGTAGTATACAGGCCCTAGCGGGACGGGAGTCGGCTAAGCAGTTCTTC
TRBV5-4	TRBD1	TRBJ1-2	.	CASSPGQGFGDGSGYTF	TGTGCCAGCAGCCCAGGACAGGGGTTTGGAGATGGCAGTGGCTACACCTTC
TRBV5-4	TRBD1	TRBJ2-7	.	CASSFAQGIHYEQYF	TGTGCCAGCAGCTTTGCACAGGGGATTCACTACGAGCAGTACTTC
TRBV19	.	TRBJ1-1	.	CASSMGVGGNTEAFF	TGTGCCAGTAGTATGGGCGTGGGGGGGAACACTGAAGCTTTCTTT
TRBV27	.	TRBJ1-5	.	CASSLVGNSNQPQHF	TGTGCCAGCAGTTTAGTCGGAAATAGCAATCAGCCCCAGCATTTT
TRBV5-4	.	TRBJ2-2	.	CASSPRSGSGELFF	TGTGCCAGCAGCCCAAGGTCCGGGAGCGGGGAGCTGTTTTTT
TRBV7-8	.	TRBJ2-7	.	CASSLGQISYEQYF	TGTGCCAGCAGCTTAGGACAGATCTCCTACGAGCAGTACTTC
TRBV9	TRBD2	TRBJ2-5	.	CASSATSGRQYETQYF	TGTGCCAGCAGCGCTACTAGCGGGAGGCAATATGAGACCCAGTACTTC
TRBV6-6	.	TRBJ1-5	once	CAHGQRDYQPQHF	TGTGCCCATGGGCAGCGAGATTATCAGCCCCAGCATTTT
TRBV4-1	TRBD2	TRBJ2-2	.	CASSQDAAGVGTGELFF	TGCGCCAGCAGCCAAGATGCCGCGGGGGTAGGCACCGGGGAGCTGTTTTTT
TRBV5-6	.	TRBJ1-2	.	CASSLTGRSYGYTF	TGTGCCAGCAGCTTGACGGGGCGTAGCTATGGCTACACCTTC